This entry lists 4 T cell receptor beta chains sequenced from one sample in a study of blood T cell repertoires in COVID-19. TCRdb's table, derived via immunoSEQ multiplex PCR, lists solely in-frame clones and lacks some. The sample lists approximately 30,000 clones; 87% were seen once. Sequencing input: peripheral blood. These receptors all come from a human donor in a cohort sampled during active COVID-19.

The rearrangement uses TRBV12-5 and TRBJ1-1; 8 nucleotides align to TRBD1. Trimming at V came to 1 base and at J to 3 bases, leaving 13 bases not matched to a gene. Germline CDR1 is LGHNT and CDR2 is FRNRAP. The CDR3 length is 18 residues. The chain's CDR3 is CASGLEGRGRSGDTEAFF. For the CDR3, the DNA is TGTGCTAGTGGTTTGGAGGGCAGGGGGCGATCCGGGGACACTGAAGCTTTCTTT. Looking up the rest from reference TRBV12-5 and TRBJ1-1 gives the full variable domain: DARVTQTPRHKVTEMGQEVTMRCQPILGHNTVFWYRQTMMQGLELLAYFRNRAPLDDSGMPKDRFSAEMPDATLATLKIQPSEPRDSAVYFCASGLEGRGRSGDTEAFFGQGTRLTVV.

CDR3 in DNA: TGTGCCAGCACAGGGGATGCAGATACGCAGTATTTT. It encodes CASTGDADTQYF. The chain recombines TRBV6-5 with TRBJ2-3; the D gene is possibly TRBD1 (6 bases). Germline CDR1 reads MNHEY; CDR2 reads SVGAGI. Trimming cost V 7 bases and J 4 bases, with 9 bases left between them. This CDR3 contains 12 residues.

This clone was observed a few times. This chain connects TRBV4-1 to TRBJ1-2; 8 bases are a match to TRBD1. Germline loops: CDR1 MGHRA, CDR2 YSYEKL. CDR3 size: 14 residues. After removal of 3 bases from V and 3 bases from J, the junction contained 3 bases not matched to a gene. Written as DNA, the CDR3 is TGCGCCAGCAGCCAGTTACAGGGGGACTATGGCTACACCTTC. Residues: CASSQLQGDYGYTF.

This clone showed up just once. The chain couples TRBV3-1 (or the pseudogene TRBV3-2) to TRBJ2-1; no reliable D call. Per the germline V gene, CDR1 is LGHDT and CDR2 is YNNKEL (reference sequence). The V gene lost 3 bases and the J gene lost 10 bases, with 7 bases spanning the gap. The CDR3 loop spans 11 amino acids. CDR3 residues: CASSHAREQFF. As DNA, the CDR3 is TGTGCCAGCAGCCACGCTAGAGAGCAGTTCTTC.